This TCR beta chain appears in the sequencing data of a study of blood T cell repertoires in COVID-19. Study-level background: Nucleic acid was either cDNA or gDNA, and it came from T cells, B-cell-depleted T cells, or PBMCs.

With 2 bases clipped from V and 7 bases from J, the junction kept 0 bases outside the gene matches. The CDR3 runs to 14 residues. Germline-derived CDR1 and CDR2 are MNHEY and SVGAGI. Using immunoSEQ multiplex PCR, the repertoire was profiled, and TCRdb retains in-frame clones only, with some absent. The profile covers 300,000 to 450,000 clones, with 70% to 90% appearing a single time and 1.3% taken by the ten largest. The chain is built from TRBV6-5 and TRBJ1-6; 9 bases agree with TRBD1. Sequences were obtained from PBMCs or T cells enriched from blood (not recorded which). This receptor was identified in a young man who had recovered from COVID-19. The CDR3 here is CASSYGTGNSPLHF. The CDR3 DNA reads as TGTGCCAGCAGTTACGGGACAGGGAATTCACCCCTCCACTTT.